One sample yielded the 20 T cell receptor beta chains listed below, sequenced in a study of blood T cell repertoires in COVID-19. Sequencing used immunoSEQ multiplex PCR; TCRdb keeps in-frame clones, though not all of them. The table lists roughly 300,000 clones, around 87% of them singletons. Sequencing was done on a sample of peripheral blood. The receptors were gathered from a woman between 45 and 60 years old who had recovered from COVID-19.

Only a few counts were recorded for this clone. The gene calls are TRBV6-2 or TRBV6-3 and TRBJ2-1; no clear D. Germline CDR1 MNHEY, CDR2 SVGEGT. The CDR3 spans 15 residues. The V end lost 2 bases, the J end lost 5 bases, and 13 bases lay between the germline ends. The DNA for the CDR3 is TGTGCCAGCAGTTACGGCTGGGCCTCTCACAATGAGCAGTTCTTC. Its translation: CASSYGWASHNEQFF.

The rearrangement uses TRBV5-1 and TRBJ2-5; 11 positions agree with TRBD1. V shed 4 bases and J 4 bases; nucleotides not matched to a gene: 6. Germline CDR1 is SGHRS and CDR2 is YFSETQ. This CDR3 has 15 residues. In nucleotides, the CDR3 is TGCGCCAGCAGCGTGGGACAGGGGGTTGGAGAGACCCAGTACTTC. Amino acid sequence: CASSVGQGVGETQYF.

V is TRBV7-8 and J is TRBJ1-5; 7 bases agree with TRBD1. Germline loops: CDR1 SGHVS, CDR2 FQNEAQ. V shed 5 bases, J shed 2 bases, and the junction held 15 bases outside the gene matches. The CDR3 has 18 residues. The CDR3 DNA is TGTGCCAGCAGCCTCGGCCGGGACAGCCGTGGGGGCAATCAGCCCCAGCATTTT. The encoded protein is CASSLGRDSRGGNQPQHF.

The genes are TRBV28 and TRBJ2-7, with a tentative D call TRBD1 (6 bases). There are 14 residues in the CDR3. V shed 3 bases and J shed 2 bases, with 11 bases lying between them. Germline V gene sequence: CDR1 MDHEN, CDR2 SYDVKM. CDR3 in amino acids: CASSFGRGPYEQYF. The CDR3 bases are TGTGCCAGCAGTTTCGGCAGGGGCCCCTACGAGCAGTACTTC.

Here the CDR3 DNA reads TGTGCCAGCAGTTTGCTAGCGCTACCTCGCGATGAGCAGTTCTTC. This sequence encodes CASSLLALPRDEQFF. This sequence joins TRBV28 and TRBJ2-1; tentative D call: TRBD2 (6 bases). CDR3 length: 15 residues. Trimming cost V 3 bases and J 8 bases, with 17 bases left between them. Germline values: CDR1 MDHEN, CDR2 SYDVKM.

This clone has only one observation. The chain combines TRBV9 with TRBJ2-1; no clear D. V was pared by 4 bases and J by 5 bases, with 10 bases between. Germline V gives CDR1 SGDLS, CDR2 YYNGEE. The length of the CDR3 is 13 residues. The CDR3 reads CASSLRRDNEQFF. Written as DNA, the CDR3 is TGTGCCAGCAGCCTCCGACGGGACAATGAGCAGTTCTTC.

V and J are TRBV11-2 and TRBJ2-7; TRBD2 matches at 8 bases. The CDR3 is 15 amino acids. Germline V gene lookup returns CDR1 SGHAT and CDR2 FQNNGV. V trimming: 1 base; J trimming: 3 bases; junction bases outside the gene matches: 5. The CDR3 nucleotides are TGTGCCAGCAGCTTAGTCGCGGGAGGATACTACGAGCAGTACTTC. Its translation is CASSLVAGGYYEQYF.

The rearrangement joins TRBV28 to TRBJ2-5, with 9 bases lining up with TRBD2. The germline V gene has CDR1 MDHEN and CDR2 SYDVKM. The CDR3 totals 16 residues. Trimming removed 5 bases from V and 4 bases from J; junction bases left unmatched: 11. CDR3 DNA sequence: TGTGCCAGCAGTCAAGGCGGGGGGGCCGTTCGAGAGACCCAGTACTTC. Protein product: CASSQGGGAVRETQYF.

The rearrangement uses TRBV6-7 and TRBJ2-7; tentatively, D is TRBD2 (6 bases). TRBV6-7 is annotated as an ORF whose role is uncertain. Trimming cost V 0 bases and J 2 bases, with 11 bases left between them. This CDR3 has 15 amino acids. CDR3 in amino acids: CASSYSIRETYEQYF. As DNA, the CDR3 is TGTGCCAGCAGTTACTCGATCCGGGAGACCTACGAGCAGTACTTC.

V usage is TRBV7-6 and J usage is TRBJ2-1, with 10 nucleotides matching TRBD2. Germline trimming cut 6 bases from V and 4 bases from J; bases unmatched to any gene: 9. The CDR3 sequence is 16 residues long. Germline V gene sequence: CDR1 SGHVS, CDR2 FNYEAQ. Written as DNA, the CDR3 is TGTGCCAGCAGTTTCGTGGGACTAGCGAGTTACAATGAGCAGTTCTTC. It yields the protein CASSFVGLASYNEQFF.

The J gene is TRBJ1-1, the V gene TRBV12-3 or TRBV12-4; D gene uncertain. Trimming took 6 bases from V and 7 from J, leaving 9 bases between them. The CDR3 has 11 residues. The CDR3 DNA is TGTGCCAGCAGGACGGGGAATGAAGCTTTCTTT. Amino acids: CASRTGNEAFF.

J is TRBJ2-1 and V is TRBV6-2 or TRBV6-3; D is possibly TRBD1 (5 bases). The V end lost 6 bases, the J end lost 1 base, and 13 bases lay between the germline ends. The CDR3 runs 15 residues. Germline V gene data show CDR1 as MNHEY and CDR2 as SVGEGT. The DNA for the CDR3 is TGTGCCAGCAGCCGCAGGGTTTCGTCCTACAATGAGCAGTTCTTC. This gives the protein CASSRRVSSYNEQFF.

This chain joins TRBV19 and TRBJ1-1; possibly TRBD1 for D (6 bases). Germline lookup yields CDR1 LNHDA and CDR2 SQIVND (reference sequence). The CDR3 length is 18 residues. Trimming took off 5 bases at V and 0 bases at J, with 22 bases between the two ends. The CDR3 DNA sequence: TGTGCCAGTAGTCTCCGAGTTATACAGGGAAGGATGAACACTGAAGCTTTCTTT. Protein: CASSLRVIQGRMNTEAFF.

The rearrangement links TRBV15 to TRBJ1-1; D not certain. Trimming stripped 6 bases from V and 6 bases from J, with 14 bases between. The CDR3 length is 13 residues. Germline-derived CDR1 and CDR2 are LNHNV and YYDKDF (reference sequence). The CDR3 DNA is TGTGCCACCAGAAATGGAGGGATCTCTGAAGCTTTCTTT. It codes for CATRNGGISEAFF.

DNA of the CDR3: TGTGCCAGCAGCTTGGGTACAGGGGCTGGCTACACCTTC. Translation: CASSLGTGAGYTF. The V call is TRBV11-2, the J call TRBJ1-2; 7 nucleotides line up with TRBD1. Unmatched junction bases numbered 5, after V lost 3 bases and J lost 7 bases. The V gene's germline CDR1 is SGHAT and CDR2 FQNNGV. CDR3 length: 13 residues.

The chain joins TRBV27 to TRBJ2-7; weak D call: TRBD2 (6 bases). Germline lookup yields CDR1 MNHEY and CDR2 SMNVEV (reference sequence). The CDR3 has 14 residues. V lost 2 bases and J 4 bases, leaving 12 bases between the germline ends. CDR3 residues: CASSLGGTRYEQYF. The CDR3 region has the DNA TGTGCCAGCAGTTTAGGGGGGACCCGATACGAGCAGTACTTC.

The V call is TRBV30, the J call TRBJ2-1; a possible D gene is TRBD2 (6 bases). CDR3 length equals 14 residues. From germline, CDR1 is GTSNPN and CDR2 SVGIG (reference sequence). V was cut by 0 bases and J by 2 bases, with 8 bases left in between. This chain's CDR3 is CAWSVGGTYNEQFF. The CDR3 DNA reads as TGTGCCTGGAGTGTTGGGGGGACCTACAATGAGCAGTTCTTC. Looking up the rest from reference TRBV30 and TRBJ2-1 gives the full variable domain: SQTIHQWPATLVQPVGSPLSLECTVEGTSNPNLYWYRQAAGRGLQLLFYSVGIGQISSEVPQNLSASRPQDRQFILSSKKLLLSDSGFYLCAWSVGGTYNEQFFGPGTRLTVL.

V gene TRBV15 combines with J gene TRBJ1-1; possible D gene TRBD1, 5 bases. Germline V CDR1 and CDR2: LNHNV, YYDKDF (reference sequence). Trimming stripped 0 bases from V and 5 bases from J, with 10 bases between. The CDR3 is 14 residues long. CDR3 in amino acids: CATSREPSGTEAFF. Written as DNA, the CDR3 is TGTGCCACCAGCAGAGAGCCCTCAGGGACTGAAGCTTTCTTT.

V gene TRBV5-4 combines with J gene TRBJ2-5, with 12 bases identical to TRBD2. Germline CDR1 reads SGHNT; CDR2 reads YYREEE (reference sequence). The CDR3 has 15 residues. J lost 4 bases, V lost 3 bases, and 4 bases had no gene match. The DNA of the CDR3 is TGTGCCAGCAGCTCGACTAGCGGGGGACGAGAGACCCAGTACTTC. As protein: CASSSTSGGRETQYF.

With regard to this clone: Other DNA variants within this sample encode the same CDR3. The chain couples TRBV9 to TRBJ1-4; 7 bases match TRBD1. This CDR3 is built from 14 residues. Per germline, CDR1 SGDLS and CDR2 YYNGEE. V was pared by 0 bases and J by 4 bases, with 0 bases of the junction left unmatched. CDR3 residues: CASSVGQGNEKLFF. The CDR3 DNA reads TGTGCCAGCAGCGTAGGACAGGGTAATGAAAAACTGTTTTTT. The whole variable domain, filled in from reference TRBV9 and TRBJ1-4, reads DSGVTQTPKHLITATGQRVTLRCSPRSGDLSVYWYQQSLDQGLQFLIQYYNGEERAKGNILERFSAQQFPDLHSELNLSSLELGDSALYFCASSVGQGNEKLFFGSGTQLSVL.